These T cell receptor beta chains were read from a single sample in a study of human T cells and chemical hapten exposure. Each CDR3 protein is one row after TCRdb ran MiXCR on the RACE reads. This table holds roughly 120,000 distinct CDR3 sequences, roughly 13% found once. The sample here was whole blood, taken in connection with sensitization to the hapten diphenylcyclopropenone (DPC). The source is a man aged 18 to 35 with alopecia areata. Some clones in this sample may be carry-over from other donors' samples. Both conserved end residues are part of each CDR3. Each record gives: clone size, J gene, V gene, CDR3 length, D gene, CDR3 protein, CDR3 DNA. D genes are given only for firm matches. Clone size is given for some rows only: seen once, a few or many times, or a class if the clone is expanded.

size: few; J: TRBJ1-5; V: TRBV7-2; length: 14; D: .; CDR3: CASSWGFSNQPQHF; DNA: TGTGCCAGCAGCTGGGGATTTAGCAATCAGCCCCAGCATTTT
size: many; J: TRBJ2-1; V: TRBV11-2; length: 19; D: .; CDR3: CASSSPTGRGQKSYNEQFF; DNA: TGTGCCAGCAGCTCACCAACGGGACGTGGACAGAAATCCTACAATGAGCAGTTCTTC
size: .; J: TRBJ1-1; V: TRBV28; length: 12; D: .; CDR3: CASSDSTTEAFF; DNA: TGTGCCAGCAGCGATTCGACCACTGAAGCTTTCTTT
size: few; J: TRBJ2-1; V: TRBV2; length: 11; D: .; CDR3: CASRGDNEQFF; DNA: TGTGCCAGCCGTGGAGACAATGAGCAGTTCTTC
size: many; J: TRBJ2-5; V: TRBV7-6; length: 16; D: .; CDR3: CASSSPPGHQQETQYF; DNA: TGTGCCAGCAGCTCACCACCGGGACATCAGCAAGAGACCCAGTACTTC
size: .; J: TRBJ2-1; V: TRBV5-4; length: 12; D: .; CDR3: CASSLAPQEQFF; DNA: TGTGCCAGCAGCTTGGCCCCGCAAGAGCAGTTCTTC
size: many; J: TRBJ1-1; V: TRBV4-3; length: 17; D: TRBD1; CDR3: CASSQGGQGVIATEAFF; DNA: TGCGCCAGCAGCCAGGGGGGACAGGGGGTTATTGCCACTGAAGCTTTCTTT
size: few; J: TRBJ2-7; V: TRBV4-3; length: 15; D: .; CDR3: CASSQDPGTSYEQYF; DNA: TGCGCCAGCAGCCAAGATCCAGGCACCTCCTACGAGCAGTACTTC
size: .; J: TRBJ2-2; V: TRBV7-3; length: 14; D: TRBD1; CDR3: CASSQGQGIGELFF; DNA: TGTGCCAGCAGCCAAGGACAGGGGATCGGGGAGCTGTTTTTT
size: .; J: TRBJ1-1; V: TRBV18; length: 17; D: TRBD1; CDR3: CASSPQGTGSRVAEAFF; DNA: TGTGCCAGCTCACCACAGGGGACAGGGTCACGGGTCGCTGAAGCTTTCTTT
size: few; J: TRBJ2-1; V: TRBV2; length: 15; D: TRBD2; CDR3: CATTGTSGVYNEQFF; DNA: TGTGCCACCACCGGGACTAGCGGGGTCTACAATGAGCAGTTCTTC
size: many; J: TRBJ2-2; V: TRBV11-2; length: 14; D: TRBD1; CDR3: CASSGQGAIGELFF; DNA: TGTGCCAGCAGCGGGCAGGGGGCCATCGGGGAGCTGTTTTTT
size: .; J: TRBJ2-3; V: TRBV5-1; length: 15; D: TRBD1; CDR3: CASSIGTGGSDTQYF; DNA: TGCGCCAGCAGCATCGGGACAGGGGGCTCAGATACGCAGTATTTT
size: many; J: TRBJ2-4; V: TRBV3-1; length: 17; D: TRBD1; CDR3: CASSHWDRGWAKNIQYF; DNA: TGTGCCAGCAGCCATTGGGACAGGGGATGGGCCAAAAACATTCAGTACTTC
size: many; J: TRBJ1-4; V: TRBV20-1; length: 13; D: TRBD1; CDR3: CSAKTGGVEKLFF; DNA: TGCAGTGCCAAGACAGGGGGGGTAGAAAAACTGTTTTTT
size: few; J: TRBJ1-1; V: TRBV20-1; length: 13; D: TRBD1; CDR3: CSAKATGVAEAFF; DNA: TGCAGTGCCAAAGCGACAGGGGTAGCTGAAGCTTTCTTT
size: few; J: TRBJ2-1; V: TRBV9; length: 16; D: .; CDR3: CASSVATGTLPPEQFF; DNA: TGTGCCAGCAGCGTAGCTACTGGGACATTGCCCCCTGAGCAGTTCTTC
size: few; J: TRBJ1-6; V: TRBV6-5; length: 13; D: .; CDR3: CASSIGGYSPLHF; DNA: TGTGCCAGCAGTATTGGGGGATATTCACCCCTCCACTTT
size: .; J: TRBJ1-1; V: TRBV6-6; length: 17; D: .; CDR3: CASSYSFKVEQTEGAFF; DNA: TGTGCCAGCAGTTACTCGTTCAAGGTCGAACAAACTGAGGGAGCTTTCTTT
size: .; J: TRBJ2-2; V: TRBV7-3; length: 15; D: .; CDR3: CASSQTTGLTGELFF; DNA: TGTGCCAGCAGCCAAACGACAGGACTTACCGGGGAGCTGTTTTTT
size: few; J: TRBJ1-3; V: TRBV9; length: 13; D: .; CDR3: CASSRDSGDTIYF; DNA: TGTGCCAGCAGCCGGGACTCCGGAGACACCATATATTTT
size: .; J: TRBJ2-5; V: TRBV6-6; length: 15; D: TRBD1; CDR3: CASSYGTGAQETQYF; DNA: TGTGCCAGCAGTTACGGGACAGGGGCCCAAGAGACCCAGTACTTC
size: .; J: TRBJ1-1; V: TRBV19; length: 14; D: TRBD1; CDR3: CASRTGTGATEAFF; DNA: TGTGCCAGTAGAACAGGGACAGGGGCCACTGAAGCTTTCTTT
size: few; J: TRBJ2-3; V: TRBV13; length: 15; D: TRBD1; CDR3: CASSFGTGGTDTQYF; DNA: TGTGCCAGCAGCTTTGGAACAGGGGGCACAGATACGCAGTATTTT
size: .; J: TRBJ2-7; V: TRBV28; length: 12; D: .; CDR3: CASSRTVYEQYF; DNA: TGTGCCAGCAGCCGTACAGTGTACGAGCAGTACTTC
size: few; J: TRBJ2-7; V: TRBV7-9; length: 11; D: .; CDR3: CASSFRGATYF; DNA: TGTGCCAGCAGCTTCCGGGGGGCGACGTACTTC
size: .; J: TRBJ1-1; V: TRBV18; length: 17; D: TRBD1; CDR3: CASSPRGTGAVVTEAFF; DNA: TGTGCCAGCTCACCACGCGGGACAGGGGCGGTTGTCACTGAAGCTTTCTTT
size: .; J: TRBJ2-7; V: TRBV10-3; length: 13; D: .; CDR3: CAISSGDSYEQYF; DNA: TGTGCCATCAGTTCGGGGGACTCCTACGAGCAGTACTTC
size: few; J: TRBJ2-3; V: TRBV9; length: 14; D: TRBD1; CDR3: CASSVTGSTDTQYF; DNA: TGTGCCAGCAGCGTGACAGGGAGCACAGATACGCAGTATTTT
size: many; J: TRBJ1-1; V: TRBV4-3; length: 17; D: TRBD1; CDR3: CASSGRRDRGLRSAAFF; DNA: TGCGCCAGCAGCGGTCGTCGGGACAGGGGGCTTCGGTCTGCGGCTTTCTTT
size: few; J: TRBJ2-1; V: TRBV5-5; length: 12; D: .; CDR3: CASSFSINEQFF; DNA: TGTGCCAGCAGCTTCTCGATCAATGAGCAGTTCTTC
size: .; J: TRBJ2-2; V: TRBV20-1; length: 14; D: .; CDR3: CSARPGKNTGELFF; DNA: TGCAGTGCTAGACCGGGAAAGAACACCGGGGAGCTGTTTTTT
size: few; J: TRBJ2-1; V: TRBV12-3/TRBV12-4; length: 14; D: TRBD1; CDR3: CASIPGQGYNEQFF; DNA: TGTGCCAGCATCCCGGGACAGGGCTACAATGAGCAGTTCTTC
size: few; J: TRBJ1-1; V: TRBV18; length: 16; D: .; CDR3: CASSPAGRAGWTEAFF; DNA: TGTGCCAGCTCACCCGCAGGCAGGGCTGGTTGGACTGAAGCTTTCTTT
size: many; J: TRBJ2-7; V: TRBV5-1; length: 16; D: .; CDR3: CASSRGQAQYIYEQYF; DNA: TGCGCCAGCAGCCGGGGGCAGGCACAGTACATCTACGAGCAGTACTTC
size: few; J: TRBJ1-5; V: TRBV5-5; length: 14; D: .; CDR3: CASSLEQGNQPQHF; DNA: TGTGCCAGCAGCTTGGAACAGGGCAATCAGCCCCAGCATTTT
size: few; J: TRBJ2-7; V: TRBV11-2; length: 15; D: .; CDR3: CASSLGPGNAYEQYF; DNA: TGTGCCAGCAGCTTAGGCCCAGGGAATGCCTACGAGCAGTACTTC
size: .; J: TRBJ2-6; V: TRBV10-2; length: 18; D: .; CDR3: CASSERDSRPSGANVLTF; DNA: TGCGCCAGCAGTGAGAGAGATAGTCGGCCCTCTGGGGCCAACGTCCTGACTTTC
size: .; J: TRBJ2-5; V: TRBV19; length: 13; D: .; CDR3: CASSPGRQETQYF; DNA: TGTGCCAGTAGTCCGGGACGCCAAGAGACCCAGTACTTC
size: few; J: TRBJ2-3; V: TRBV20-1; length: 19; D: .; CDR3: CSARDDISSGMDYTDTQYF; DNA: TGCAGTGCTAGAGATGACATCTCTTCTGGTATGGATTACACAGATACGCAGTATTTT
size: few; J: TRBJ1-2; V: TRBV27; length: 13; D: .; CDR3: CASSLSRSYGYTF; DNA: TGTGCCAGCAGTTTATCCCGTTCCTATGGCTACACCTTC
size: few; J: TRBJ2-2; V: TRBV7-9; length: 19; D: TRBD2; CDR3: CASSLAPPLAGVVTGELFF; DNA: TGTGCCAGCAGCTTAGCGCCCCCCCTAGCGGGGGTGGTCACCGGGGAGCTGTTTTTT
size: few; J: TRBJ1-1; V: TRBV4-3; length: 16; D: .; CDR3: CASSQDREGPNTEAFF; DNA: TGCGCCAGCAGCCAAGACAGGGAAGGCCCCAACACTGAAGCTTTCTTT
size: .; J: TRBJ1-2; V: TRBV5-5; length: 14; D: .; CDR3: CASSPTWVFYGYTF; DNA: TGTGCCAGCAGCCCCACGTGGGTTTTCTATGGCTACACCTTC
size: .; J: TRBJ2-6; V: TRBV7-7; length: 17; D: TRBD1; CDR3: CASRAQGASSGANVLTF; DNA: TGTGCCAGCAGGGCTCAGGGGGCAAGCTCTGGGGCCAACGTCCTGACTTTC
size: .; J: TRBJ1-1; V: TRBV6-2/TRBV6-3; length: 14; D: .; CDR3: CASSWVLDGTEAFF; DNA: TGTGCCAGCAGTTGGGTCCTTGATGGCACTGAAGCTTTCTTT
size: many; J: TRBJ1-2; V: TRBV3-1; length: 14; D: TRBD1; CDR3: CASRPFRDSYGYTF; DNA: TGTGCCAGCAGGCCGTTTCGGGACAGCTATGGCTACACCTTC
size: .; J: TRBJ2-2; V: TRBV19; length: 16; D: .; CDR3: CASSIVQASNTGELFF; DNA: TGTGCCAGTAGTATAGTTCAGGCCTCGAACACCGGGGAGCTGTTTTTT
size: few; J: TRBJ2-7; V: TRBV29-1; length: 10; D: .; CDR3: CSVVIEEQYF; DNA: TGCAGCGTTGTTATAGAGGAGCAGTACTTC
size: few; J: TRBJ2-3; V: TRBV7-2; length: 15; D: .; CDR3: CASSLGGGRTDTQYF; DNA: TGTGCCAGCAGCTTAGGAGGGGGTAGGACAGATACGCAGTATTTT
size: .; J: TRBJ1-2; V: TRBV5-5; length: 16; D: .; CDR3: CASSPSGPYPNYGYTF; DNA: TGTGCCAGCAGCCCTTCCGGGCCTTATCCTAACTATGGCTACACCTTC
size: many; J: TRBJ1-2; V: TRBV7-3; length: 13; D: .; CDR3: CASTPPYDAGYTF; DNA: TGTGCCAGCACCCCTCCGTACGATGCTGGCTACACCTTC
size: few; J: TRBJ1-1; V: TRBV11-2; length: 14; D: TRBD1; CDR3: CASSTGGRGSEAFF; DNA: TGTGCCAGCAGTACAGGGGGCAGGGGCTCTGAAGCTTTCTTT
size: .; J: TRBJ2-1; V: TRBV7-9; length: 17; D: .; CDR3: CASSPTPPSEFKNEQFF; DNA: TGTGCCAGCAGCCCTACCCCCCCTAGCGAGTTTAAGAATGAGCAGTTCTTC
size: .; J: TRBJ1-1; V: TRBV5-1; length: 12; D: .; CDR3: CASSLEGSEAFF; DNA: TGCGCCAGCAGCTTGGAAGGATCTGAAGCTTTCTTT
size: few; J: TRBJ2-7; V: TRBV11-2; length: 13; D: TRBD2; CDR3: CASTTSGPYEQYF; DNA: TGTGCCAGCACGACTAGCGGACCCTACGAGCAGTACTTC
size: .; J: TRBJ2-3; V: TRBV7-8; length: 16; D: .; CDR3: CASSLRSLGLSDTQYF; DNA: TGTGCCAGCAGCCTTAGATCCTTGGGGCTGTCAGATACGCAGTATTTT